The following is a T cell receptor (beta chain) sequence with its context. The antigen is undetermined. The identical CDR3 is also encoded by other nucleotide sequences in the sample. Autopsy tissues spanned esophagus to rectum, liver, skin, and lymphoid organs including spleen. Some clones are missing from TCRdb's copy, which holds only in-frame ones; the method was immunoSEQ multiplex PCR. The table has around 5,000 clones, almost 70% seen once; the top ten hold approximately 7.7%. This CDR3 is built from 15 residues. The germline V gene encodes CDR1 LNHNV and CDR2 YYDKDF (reference sequence). V gave up 5 bases and J gave up 3 bases; unmatched junction bases: 3. The sample comes from a study of tissue T cells after allogeneic stem cell transplantation. As for the study in general: Samples with visible lymphocytes on H&E were prioritized for sequencing. Study-wide results and limits: Sampling depth was limited, and the cohort was small and clinically varied. Which tissue TCRs were alloreactive or antigen-specific was not determined. Some clones might be persisting host cells.

The receptor comes from a female donor older than 55 with lung cancer. This sample comprised tissue from the colon, obtained at autopsy. The V call is TRBV15, the J call TRBJ2-1, with 11 bases fitting TRBD2. The CDR3 is CATSGGTSGYNEQFF. CDR3 coding DNA: TGTGCCACCAGCGGAGGGACTAGCGGCTACAATGAGCAGTTCTTC. Complete variable domain (other parts from reference TRBV15 and TRBJ2-1): DAMVIQNPRYQVTQFGKPVTLSCSQTLNHNVMYWYQQKSSQAPKLLFHYYDKDFNNEADTPDNFQSRRPNTSFCFLDIRSPGLGDTAMYLCATSGGTSGYNEQFFGPGTRLTVL.